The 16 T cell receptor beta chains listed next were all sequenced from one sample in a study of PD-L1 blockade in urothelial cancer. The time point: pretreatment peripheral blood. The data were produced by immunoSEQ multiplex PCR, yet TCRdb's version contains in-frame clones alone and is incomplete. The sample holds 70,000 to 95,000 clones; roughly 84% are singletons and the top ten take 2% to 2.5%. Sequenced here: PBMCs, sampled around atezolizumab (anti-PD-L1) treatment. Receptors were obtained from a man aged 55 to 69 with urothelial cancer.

The CDR3 region has the DNA TGCAGCGTACCAGTGTACCAAGAGACCCAGTACTTC. Its protein is CSVPVYQETQYF. V is TRBV29-1 and J is TRBJ2-5; no clear D. CDR3 length: 12 amino acids. Trimming shortened V by 6 bases and J by 0 bases, and 8 bases separated the two germline ends. The germline V gene encodes CDR1 SQVTM and CDR2 ANQGSEA.

CDR3 protein: CASSPSPLAQNYNEQFF. DNA for the CDR3: TGTGCCAGCAGCCCCTCCCCACTAGCGCAAAACTACAATGAGCAGTTCTTC. This sequence joins TRBV7-2 and TRBJ2-1; 7 bases are shared with TRBD2. Trimming at V came to 5 bases and at J to 3 bases, leaving 13 bases not matched to a gene. Germline assignment: CDR1 SGHTA and CDR2 FQGNSA. The CDR3 length is 17 residues. Full variable domain (outside the CDR3, taken from reference TRBV7-2 and TRBJ2-1): GAGVSQSPSNKVTEKGKDVELRCDPISGHTALYWYRQSLGQGLEFLIYFQGNSAPDKSGLPSDRFSAERTGGSVSTLTIQRTQQEDSAVYLCASSPSPLAQNYNEQFFGPGTRLTVL.

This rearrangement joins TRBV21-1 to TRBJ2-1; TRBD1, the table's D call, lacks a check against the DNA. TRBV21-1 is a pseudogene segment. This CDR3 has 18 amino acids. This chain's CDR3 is CASSPQKPTGTGYNEQFF. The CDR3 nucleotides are TGTGCCAGCAGCCCACAGAAACCTACAGGGACAGGCTACAATGAGCAGTTCTTC.

In DNA form, the CDR3 reads TGTGCCAGCAGTTACCCCCGGGACAGGGGGTCCAGTGAGCAGTTCTTC. Translating it yields CASSYPRDRGSSEQFF. The chain links TRBV6-5 to TRBJ2-1, with 11 bases matching TRBD1. J lost 9 bases, V lost 2 bases, and 9 bases had no gene match. There are 16 residues in the CDR3. CDR1 and CDR2 (germline): MNHEY, SVGAGI.

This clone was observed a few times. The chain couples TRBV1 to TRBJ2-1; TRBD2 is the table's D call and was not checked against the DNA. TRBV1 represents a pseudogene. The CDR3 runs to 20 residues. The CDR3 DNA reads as TGCACCAGCAGCCAAGAATCGGACAAAACCATTAGCGGGGGCGGCCATGAGCAGTTCTTC. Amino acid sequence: CTSSQESDKTISGGGHEQFF.

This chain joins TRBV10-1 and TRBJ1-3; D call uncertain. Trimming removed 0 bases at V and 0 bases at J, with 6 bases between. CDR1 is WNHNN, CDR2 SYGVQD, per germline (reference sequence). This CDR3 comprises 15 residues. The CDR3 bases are TGCGCCAGCAGTGAGTCGTCGGTCTCTGGAAACACCATATATTTT. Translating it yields CASSESSVSGNTIYF.

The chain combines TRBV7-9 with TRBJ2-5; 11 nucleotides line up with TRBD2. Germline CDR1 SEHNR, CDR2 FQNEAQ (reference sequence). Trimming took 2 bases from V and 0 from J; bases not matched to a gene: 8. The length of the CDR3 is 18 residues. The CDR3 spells CASSLSLAGGRYQETQYF. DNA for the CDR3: TGTGCCAGCAGCTTAAGTCTAGCGGGAGGCCGGTACCAAGAGACCCAGTACTTC.

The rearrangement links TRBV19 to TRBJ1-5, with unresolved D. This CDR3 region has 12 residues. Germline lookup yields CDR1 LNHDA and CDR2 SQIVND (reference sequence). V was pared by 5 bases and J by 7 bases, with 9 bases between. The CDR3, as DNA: TGTGCCAGTAGTGTGAATAGCCAGCCCCAGCATTTT. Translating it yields CASSVNSQPQHF.

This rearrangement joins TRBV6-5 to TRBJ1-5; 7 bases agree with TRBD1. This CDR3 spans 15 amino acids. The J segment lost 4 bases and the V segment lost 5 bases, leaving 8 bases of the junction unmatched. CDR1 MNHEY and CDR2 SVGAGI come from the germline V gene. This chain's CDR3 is CASSTARDRNQPQHF. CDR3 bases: TGTGCCAGCAGTACAGCCCGGGACAGAAATCAGCCCCAGCATTTT.

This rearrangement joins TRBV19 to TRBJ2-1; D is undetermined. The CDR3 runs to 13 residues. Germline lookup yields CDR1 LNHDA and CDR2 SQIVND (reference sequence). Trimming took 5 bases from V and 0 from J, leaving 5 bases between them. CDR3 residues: CASSVHSYNEQFF. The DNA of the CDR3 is TGTGCCAGTAGTGTCCACTCCTACAATGAGCAGTTCTTC.

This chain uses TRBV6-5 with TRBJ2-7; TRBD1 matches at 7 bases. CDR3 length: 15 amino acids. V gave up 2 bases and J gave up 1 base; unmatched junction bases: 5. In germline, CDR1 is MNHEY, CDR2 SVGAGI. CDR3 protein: CASSYHPQGSYEQYF. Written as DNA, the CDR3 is TGTGCCAGCAGTTACCACCCACAGGGGTCCTACGAGCAGTACTTC.

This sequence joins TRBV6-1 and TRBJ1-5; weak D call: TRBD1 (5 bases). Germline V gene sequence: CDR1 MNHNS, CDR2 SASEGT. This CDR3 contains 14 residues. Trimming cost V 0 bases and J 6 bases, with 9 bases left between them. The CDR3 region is CASSEAPGVQPQHF. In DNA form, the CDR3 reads TGTGCCAGCAGTGAAGCGCCGGGGGTTCAGCCCCAGCATTTT.

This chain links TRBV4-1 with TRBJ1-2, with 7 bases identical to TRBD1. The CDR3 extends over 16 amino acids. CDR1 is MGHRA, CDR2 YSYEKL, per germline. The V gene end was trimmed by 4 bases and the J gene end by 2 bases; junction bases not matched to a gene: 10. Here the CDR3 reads CASSRLGQTLNYGYTF. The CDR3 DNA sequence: TGCGCCAGCAGCCGGTTGGGACAGACTTTAAACTATGGCTACACCTTC.

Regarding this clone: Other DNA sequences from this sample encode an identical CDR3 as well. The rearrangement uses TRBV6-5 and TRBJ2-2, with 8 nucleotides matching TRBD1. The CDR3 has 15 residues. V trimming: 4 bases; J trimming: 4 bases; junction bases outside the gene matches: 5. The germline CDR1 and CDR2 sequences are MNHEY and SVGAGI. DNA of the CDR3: TGTGCCAGCAGTTCAGGGGGCGCGGGCACCGGGGAGCTGTTTTTT. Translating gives CASSSGGAGTGELFF.

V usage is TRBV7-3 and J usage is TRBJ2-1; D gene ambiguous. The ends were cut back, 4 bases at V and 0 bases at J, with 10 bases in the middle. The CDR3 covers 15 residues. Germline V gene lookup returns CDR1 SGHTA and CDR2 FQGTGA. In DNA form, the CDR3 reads TGTGCCAGCAGCTCCCAAGCGAGCTCCTACAATGAGCAGTTCTTC. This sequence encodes CASSSQASSYNEQFF.

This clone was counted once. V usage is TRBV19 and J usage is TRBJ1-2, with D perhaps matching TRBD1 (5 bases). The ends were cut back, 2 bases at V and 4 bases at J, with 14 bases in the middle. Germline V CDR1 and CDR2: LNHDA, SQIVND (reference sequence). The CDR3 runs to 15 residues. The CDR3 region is CASSITGGIGYGYTF. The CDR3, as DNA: TGTGCCAGTAGTATAACAGGTGGAATTGGCTATGGCTACACCTTC.